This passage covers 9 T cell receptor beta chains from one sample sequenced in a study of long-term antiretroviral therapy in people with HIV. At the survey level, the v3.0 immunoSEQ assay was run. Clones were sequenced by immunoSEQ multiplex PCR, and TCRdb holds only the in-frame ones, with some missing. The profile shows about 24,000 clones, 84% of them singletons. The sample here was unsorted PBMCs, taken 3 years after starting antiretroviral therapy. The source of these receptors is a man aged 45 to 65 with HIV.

CDR3 sequence (DNA): TGTGCCAGCAGTGATTGGACTAGCGGGGGGGCGGAGACCCAGTACTTC. It translates to CASSDWTSGGAETQYF. The chain joins TRBV2 to TRBJ2-5; 15 bases line up with TRBD2. Germline values: CDR1 SNHLY, CDR2 FYNNEI. The V segment lost 3 bases and the J segment 5 bases; nucleotides outside the gene matches: 4. The CDR3 extends over 16 amino acids.

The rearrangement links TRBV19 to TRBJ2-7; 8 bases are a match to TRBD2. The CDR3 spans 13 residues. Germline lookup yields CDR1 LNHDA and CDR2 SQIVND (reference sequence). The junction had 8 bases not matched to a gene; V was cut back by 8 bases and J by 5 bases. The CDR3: CASSAGGGDEQYF. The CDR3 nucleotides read TGTGCCAGTTCGGCCGGGGGGGGTGACGAGCAGTACTTC.

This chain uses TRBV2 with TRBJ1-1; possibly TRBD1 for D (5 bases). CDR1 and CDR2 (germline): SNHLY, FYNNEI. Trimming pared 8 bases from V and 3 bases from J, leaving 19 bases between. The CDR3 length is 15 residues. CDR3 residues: CASGRGDRYYTEAFF. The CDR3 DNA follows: TGTGCCAGCGGAAGAGGGGACCGCTATTACACTGAAGCTTTCTTT.

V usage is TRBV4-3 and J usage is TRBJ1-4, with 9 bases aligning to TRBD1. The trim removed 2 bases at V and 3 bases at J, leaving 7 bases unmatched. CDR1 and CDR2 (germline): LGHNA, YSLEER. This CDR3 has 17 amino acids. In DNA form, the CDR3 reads TGCGCCAGCAGCCAACGACAGGGGGGATTTGCTAATGAAAAACTGTTTTTT. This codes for CASSQRQGGFANEKLFF.

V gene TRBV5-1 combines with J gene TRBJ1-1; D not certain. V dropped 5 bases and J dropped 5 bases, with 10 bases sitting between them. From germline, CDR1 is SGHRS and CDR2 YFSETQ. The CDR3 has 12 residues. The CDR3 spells CASSAGKTEAFF. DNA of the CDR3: TGCGCCAGCAGTGCCGGTAAGACTGAAGCTTTCTTT.

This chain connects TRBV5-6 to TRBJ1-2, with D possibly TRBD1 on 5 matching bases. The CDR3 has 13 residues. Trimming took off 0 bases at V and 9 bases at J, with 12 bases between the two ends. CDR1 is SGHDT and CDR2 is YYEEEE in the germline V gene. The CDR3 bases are TGTGCCAGCAGCTTGGCGGGGCCCGGACGCTACACCTTC. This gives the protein CASSLAGPGRYTF.

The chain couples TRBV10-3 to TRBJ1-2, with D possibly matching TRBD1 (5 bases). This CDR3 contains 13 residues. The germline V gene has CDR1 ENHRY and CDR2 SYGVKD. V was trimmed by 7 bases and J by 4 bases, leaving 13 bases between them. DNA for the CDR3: TGTGCCATCAAGGGCAGGGAGATCTATGGCTACACCTTC. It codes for CAIKGREIYGYTF.

CDR3 DNA: TGTGCCAGCAGTGTGCTGTACGAGCAGTACTTC. It yields the protein CASSVLYEQYF. The rearrangement joins TRBV25-1 to TRBJ2-7; D uncertain. V was pared by 4 bases and J by 4 bases, with 5 bases between. The CDR3 consists of 11 residues. Germline lookup yields CDR1 MGHDK and CDR2 SYGVNS.

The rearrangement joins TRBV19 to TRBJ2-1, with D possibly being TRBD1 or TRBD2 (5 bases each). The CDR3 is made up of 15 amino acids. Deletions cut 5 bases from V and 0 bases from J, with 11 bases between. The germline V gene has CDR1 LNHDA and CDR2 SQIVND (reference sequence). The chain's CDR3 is CASSPPRGSYNEQFF. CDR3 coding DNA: TGTGCCAGTAGTCCCCCGAGGGGCTCCTACAATGAGCAGTTCTTC.